Shown below are 18 T cell receptor beta chains from a single sample sequenced in a study of cytomegalovirus exposure and HLA in healthy donors. Some clones are missing from TCRdb's copy, which holds only in-frame ones; the method was immunoSEQ multiplex PCR. The table records around 250,000 clones, roughly 89% of them present only once. The sample consisted of PBMCs. The source of these receptors is a woman under 30 in good health and CMV-seronegative.

This chain links TRBV5-1 with TRBJ2-2, with D perhaps TRBD2 (5 bases). Germline CDR1 and CDR2: SGHRS and YFSETQ. Trimming cost V 1 base and J 6 bases, with 10 bases left between them. The CDR3 has 14 amino acids. As DNA, the CDR3 is TGCGCCAGCAGCTTGTCGCGGGTCCCCGGGGAGCTGTTTTTT. It specifies CASSLSRVPGELFF.

The J gene is TRBJ2-1, the V gene TRBV5-4; no firm D call. Germline assignment: CDR1 SGHNT and CDR2 YYREEE (reference sequence). V dropped 5 bases and J dropped 9 bases, with 12 bases sitting between them. This CDR3 is built from 12 residues. CDR3 nucleotides: TGTGCCAGCAGTTCCCCCCCGTCTGAGCAGTTCTTC. Its protein is CASSSPPSEQFF. Full variable domain (missing parts from reference TRBV5-4 and TRBJ2-1): ETGVTQSPTHLIKTRGQQVTLRCSSQSGHNTVSWYQQALGQGPQFIFQYYREEENGRGNFPPRFSGLQFPNYSSELNVNALELDDSALYLCASSSPPSEQFFGPGTRLTVL.

The gene calls are TRBV11-3 and TRBJ2-3, with TRBD1 as a possible D gene (6 bases). Deletions cut 3 bases from V and 6 bases from J, with 16 bases between. Germline-derived CDR1 and CDR2 are SGHNT and YENEEA. CDR3 length: 15 residues. This CDR3 is CASSFGWGPQDTQYF. The CDR3, as DNA: TGTGCCAGCAGCTTCGGGTGGGGGCCCCAGGATACGCAGTATTTT.

The chain employs TRBV6-1 and TRBJ2-5, with D possibly TRBD2 on 6 matching bases. The CDR3 is 14 residues long. The ends were cut back, 8 bases at V and 5 bases at J, with 18 bases in the middle. Germline V gene lookup returns CDR1 MNHNS and CDR2 SASEGT. The CDR3 here is CASSGSRLLETQYF. The CDR3 DNA reads TGTGCCAGCTCCGGGAGTCGATTGTTGGAGACCCAGTACTTC.

The chain is built from TRBV6-6 and TRBJ1-1; no clear D. CDR3 length: 16 amino acids. Germline CDR1 MNHNY, CDR2 SVGAGI (reference sequence). The V end lost 6 bases, the J end lost 1 base, and 18 bases lay between the germline ends. The CDR3 DNA reads TGTGCCAGCAGCCAACATCGTATGGGAGGGAACACTGAAGCTTTCTTT. Translation gives CASSQHRMGGNTEAFF.

The chain couples TRBV28 to TRBJ2-3, with 12 bases lining up with TRBD1. V lost 4 bases to trimming and J lost 5 bases; unmatched junction nucleotides: 10. This CDR3 comprises 17 residues. The germline V gene encodes CDR1 MDHEN and CDR2 SYDVKM. Here the CDR3 reads CASSSSSGTGGEDTQYF. In DNA, the CDR3 is TGTGCCAGCAGTTCCTCATCCGGGACAGGGGGCGAAGATACGCAGTATTTT.

Only one count was recorded for this clone. This chain uses TRBV2 with TRBJ2-3; 7 nucleotides align to TRBD1. J lost 1 base, V lost 7 bases, and 14 bases had no gene match. Germline CDR1 SNHLY, CDR2 FYNNEI. The CDR3 is made up of 17 amino acids. For the CDR3, the DNA is TGTGCCAGCAACGATGGTCTTTTCGGACAGGGCACAGATACGCAGTATTTT. Translating gives CASNDGLFGQGTDTQYF. The entire variable domain, with the rest obtained from reference TRBV2 and TRBJ2-3, is as follows: EPEVTQTPSHQVTQMGQEVILRCVPISNHLYFYWYRQILGQKVEFLVSFYNNEISEKSEIFDDQFSVERPDGSNFTLKIRSTKLEDSAMYFCASNDGLFGQGTDTQYFGPGTRLTVL.

This chain's CDR3 is CASSPGGGHYEQYV. CDR3 DNA sequence: TGTGCCAGCAGCCCCGGCGGGGGACACTACGAGCAGTACGTC. The chain carries TRBV27 and TRBJ2-7, with D perhaps TRBD2 (7 bases). Deletions cut 6 bases from V and 3 bases from J, with 15 bases between. Per germline, CDR1 MNHEY and CDR2 SMNVEV (reference sequence). This CDR3 has 14 amino acids.

The chain carries TRBV16 and TRBJ1-6; D is ambiguous. Trimming pared 4 bases from V and 9 bases from J, leaving 10 bases between. The CDR3 is 13 residues long. The V gene's germline CDR1 is KGHSY and CDR2 FQNENV. This CDR3 reads CASSLPGVSPLHF. CDR3 coding DNA: TGTGCCAGCAGCCTGCCCGGGGTTTCACCCCTCCACTTT.

The CDR3 here is CASSRTGYDNEKLFF. The DNA for the CDR3 is TGTGCCAGCAGTCGGACAGGGTATGATAATGAAAAACTGTTTTTT. The J gene is TRBJ1-4, the V gene TRBV7-8, with 8 nucleotides matching TRBD1. The V gene's germline CDR1 is SGHVS and CDR2 FQNEAQ. Losses at the gene ends were 6 bases for V and 4 bases for J; bases not matched to a gene: 7. There are 15 residues in the CDR3.

The sample holds a few counts of this clone. The chain uses TRBV27 and TRBJ1-6; D remains unclear. V lost 0 bases and J lost 10, with 13 bases in between. Germline V lookup: CDR1 MNHEY, CDR2 SMNVEV (reference sequence). The CDR3 contains 15 residues. CDR3 region: CASSLSPRLGSPLHF. CDR3 in DNA: TGTGCCAGCAGTTTATCGCCGAGACTCGGGTCACCCCTCCACTTT.

CDR3 coding DNA: TGTGCCACCCGAAAAGGGGGCGCCTTGACAAAACTGTTTTTT. This gives the protein CATRKGGALTKLFF. The genes are TRBV27 and TRBJ1-4; 7 bases are shared with TRBD1. The CDR3 consists of 14 residues. Looked up from germline, CDR1 is MNHEY and CDR2 is SMNVEV (reference sequence). The J segment lost 10 bases and the V segment lost 10 bases, leaving 15 bases of the junction unmatched.

The table lists this clone with a count of one. One end of the junction fails to match germline, which may point to a read error. V is TRBV7-7 and J is TRBJ1-6, with unresolved D. Germline V gene lookup returns CDR1 SSHAT and CDR2 FNYEAQ (reference sequence). CDR3 length: 15 amino acids. DNA of the CDR3: TGTGCTAGCAGCTTACTACGCTCCTATAATTCACCCCTCCACTTT. Protein: CASSLLRSYNSPLHF. The full variable domain, completed using reference TRBV7-7 and TRBJ1-6, is GAGVSQSPRYKVTKRGQDVTLRCDPISSHATLYWYQQALGQGPEFLTYFNYEAQPDKSGLPSDRFSAERPEGSISTLTIQRTEQRDSAMYRCASSLLRSYNSPLHFGNGTRLTVT.

The chain employs TRBV4-3 and TRBJ1-3; no clear D gene. This CDR3 has 14 amino acids. Looked up from germline, CDR1 is LGHNA and CDR2 is YSLEER. V was cut by 0 bases and J by 10 bases, with 13 bases left in between. The CDR3 nucleotides are TGCGCCAGCAGCCAAGAGTTCCGGGGAGGGACCATATATTTT. Its protein product is CASSQEFRGGTIYF.

This chain joins TRBV10-3 and TRBJ2-3, with D possibly being TRBD1 (7 bases). CDR1 ENHRY and CDR2 SYGVKD come from the germline V gene. V was clipped by 7 bases and J by 4 bases, with 18 bases between them. CDR3 length equals 15 residues. CDR3 amino acids: CAIMGSGRGADTQYF. The CDR3 nucleotides are TGTGCCATCATGGGGTCAGGCAGGGGGGCAGATACGCAGTATTTT.

This chain connects TRBV7-2 to TRBJ1-2; 8 bases map to TRBD1. Germline V gene sequence: CDR1 SGHTA, CDR2 FQGNSA. Unmatched junction bases numbered 4, after V lost 2 bases and J lost 2 bases. The CDR3 sequence is 15 residues long. The DNA of the CDR3 is TGTGCCAGCAGCTTACCGGGACAGGCCAACTATGGCTACACCTTC. Protein product: CASSLPGQANYGYTF.

This clone appeared a single time. This chain links TRBV6-5 with TRBJ1-2; 9 nucleotides agree with TRBD1. Germline values: CDR1 MNHEY, CDR2 SVGAGI. Germline trimming cut 0 bases from V and 7 bases from J; bases unmatched to any gene: 3. The CDR3 is 14 amino acids. In DNA, the CDR3 is TGTGCCAGCAGTTACTCCGGGACAGGGCTTGGCTACACCTTC. Protein sequence: CASSYSGTGLGYTF.

The rearrangement uses TRBV6-1 and TRBJ2-5, with TRBD2 identical over 9 bases. The CDR3 has 14 amino acids. The trim removed 5 bases at V and 5 bases at J, leaving 6 bases unmatched. The germline V gene encodes CDR1 MNHNS and CDR2 SASEGT. CDR3 sequence: CASSTFSGGETQYF. The CDR3, as DNA: TGTGCCAGCAGTACCTTTAGCGGGGGTGAGACCCAGTACTTC.